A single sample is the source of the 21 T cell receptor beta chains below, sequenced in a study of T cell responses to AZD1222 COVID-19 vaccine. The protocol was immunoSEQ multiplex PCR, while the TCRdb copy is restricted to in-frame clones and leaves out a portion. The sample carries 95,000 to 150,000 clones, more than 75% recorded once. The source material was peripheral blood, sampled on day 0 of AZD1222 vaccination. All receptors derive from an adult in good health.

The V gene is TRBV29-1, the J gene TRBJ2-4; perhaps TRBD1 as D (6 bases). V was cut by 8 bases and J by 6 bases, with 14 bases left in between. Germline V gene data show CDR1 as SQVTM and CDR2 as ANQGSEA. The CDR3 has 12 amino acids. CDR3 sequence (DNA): TGCAGCTCGCGGGTAGGGGGAAACATTCAGTACTTC. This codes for CSSRVGGNIQYF.

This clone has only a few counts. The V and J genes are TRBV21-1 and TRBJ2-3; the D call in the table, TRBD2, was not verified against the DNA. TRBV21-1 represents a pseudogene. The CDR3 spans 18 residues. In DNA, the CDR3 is TGTGCCAGCAGCATAGGACTAGCGGGGGGACCTAGCACAGATACGCAGTATTTT. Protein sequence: CASSIGLAGGPSTDTQYF.

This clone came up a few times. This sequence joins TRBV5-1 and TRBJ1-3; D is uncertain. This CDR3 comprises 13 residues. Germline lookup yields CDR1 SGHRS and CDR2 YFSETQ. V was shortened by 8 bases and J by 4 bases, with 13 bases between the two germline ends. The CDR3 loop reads CASKERVGNTIYF. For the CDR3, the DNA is TGCGCCAGTAAGGAAAGGGTCGGAAACACCATATATTTT.

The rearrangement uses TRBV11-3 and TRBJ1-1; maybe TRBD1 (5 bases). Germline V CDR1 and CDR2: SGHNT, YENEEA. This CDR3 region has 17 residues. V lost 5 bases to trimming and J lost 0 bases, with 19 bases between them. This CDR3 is CASSPGGSKSVNTEAFF. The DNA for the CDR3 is TGTGCCAGCAGCCCGGGGGGGAGTAAATCAGTGAACACTGAAGCTTTCTTT. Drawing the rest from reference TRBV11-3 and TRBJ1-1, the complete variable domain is EAGVVQSPRYKIIEKKQPVAFWCNPISGHNTLYWYLQNLGQGPELLIRYENEEAVDDSQLPKDRFSAERLKGVDSTLKIQPAELGDSAVYLCASSPGGSKSVNTEAFFGQGTRLTVV.

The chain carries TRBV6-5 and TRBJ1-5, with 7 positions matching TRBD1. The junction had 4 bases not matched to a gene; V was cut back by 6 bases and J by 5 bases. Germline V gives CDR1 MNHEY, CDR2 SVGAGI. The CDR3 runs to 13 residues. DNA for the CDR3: TGTGCCAGCAGGAGTACAGGGGATCAGCCCCAGCATTTT. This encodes CASRSTGDQPQHF.

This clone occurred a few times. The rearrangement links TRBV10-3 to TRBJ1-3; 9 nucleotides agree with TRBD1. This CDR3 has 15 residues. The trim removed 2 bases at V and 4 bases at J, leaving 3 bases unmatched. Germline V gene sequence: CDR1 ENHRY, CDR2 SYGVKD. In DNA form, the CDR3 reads TGTGCCATCAGTGAGGGGACAGGGCCCGGAAACACCATATATTTT. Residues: CAISEGTGPGNTIYF.

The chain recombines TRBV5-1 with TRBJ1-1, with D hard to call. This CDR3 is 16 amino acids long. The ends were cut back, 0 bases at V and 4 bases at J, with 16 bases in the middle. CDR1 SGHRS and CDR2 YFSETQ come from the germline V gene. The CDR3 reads CASSLARSSVVTEAFF. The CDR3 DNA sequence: TGCGCCAGCAGCTTGGCCAGGTCGTCCGTCGTCACTGAAGCTTTCTTT.

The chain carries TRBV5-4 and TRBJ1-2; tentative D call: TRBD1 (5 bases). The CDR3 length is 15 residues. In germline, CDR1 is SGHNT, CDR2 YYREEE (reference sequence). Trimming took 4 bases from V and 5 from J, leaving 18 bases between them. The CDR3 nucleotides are TGTGCCAGCAGCCCCTGGTCAGGGAAGGAGTATGGCTACACCTTC. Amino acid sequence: CASSPWSGKEYGYTF.

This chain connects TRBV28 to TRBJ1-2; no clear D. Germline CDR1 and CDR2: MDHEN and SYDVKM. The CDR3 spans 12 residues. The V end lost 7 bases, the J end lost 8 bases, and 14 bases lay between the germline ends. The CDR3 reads CASTQTFGGYTF. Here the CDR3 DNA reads TGTGCCAGCACCCAGACATTTGGAGGCTACACCTTC.

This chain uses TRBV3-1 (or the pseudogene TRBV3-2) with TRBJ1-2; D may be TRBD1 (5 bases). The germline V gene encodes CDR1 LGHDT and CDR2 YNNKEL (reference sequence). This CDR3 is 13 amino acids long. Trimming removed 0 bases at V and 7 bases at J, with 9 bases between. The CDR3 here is CASSQDSGSGYTF. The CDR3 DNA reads TGTGCCAGCAGCCAAGATTCAGGGTCTGGCTACACCTTC.

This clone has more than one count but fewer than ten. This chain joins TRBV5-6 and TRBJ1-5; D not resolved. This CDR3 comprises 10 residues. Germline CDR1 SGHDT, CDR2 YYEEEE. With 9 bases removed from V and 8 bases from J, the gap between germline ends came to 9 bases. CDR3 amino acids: CANRYEPQHF. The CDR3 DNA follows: TGTGCCAACCGATATGAGCCCCAGCATTTT.

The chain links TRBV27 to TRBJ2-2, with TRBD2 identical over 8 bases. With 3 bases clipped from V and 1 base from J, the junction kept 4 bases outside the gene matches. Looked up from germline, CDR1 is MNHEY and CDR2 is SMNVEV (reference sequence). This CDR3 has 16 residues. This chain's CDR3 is CASSFRSGRNTGELFF. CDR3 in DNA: TGTGCCAGCAGTTTTCGGAGCGGGAGGAACACCGGGGAGCTGTTTTTT.

Here the CDR3 reads CASSYRDTEAFF. Written as DNA, the CDR3 is TGTGCCAGCAGTTACAGGGACACTGAAGCTTTCTTT. J is TRBJ1-1 and V is TRBV6-5, with D hard to call. Germline V gene data show CDR1 as MNHEY and CDR2 as SVGAGI. Trimming shortened V by 2 bases and J by 3 bases, and 4 bases separated the two germline ends. The CDR3 length is 12 residues.

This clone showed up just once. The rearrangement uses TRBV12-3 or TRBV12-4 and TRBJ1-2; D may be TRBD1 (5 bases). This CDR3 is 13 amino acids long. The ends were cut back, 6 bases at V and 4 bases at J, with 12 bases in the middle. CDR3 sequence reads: CASRWGRGYGYTF. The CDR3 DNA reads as TGTGCCAGCAGGTGGGGGAGGGGCTATGGCTACACCTTC.

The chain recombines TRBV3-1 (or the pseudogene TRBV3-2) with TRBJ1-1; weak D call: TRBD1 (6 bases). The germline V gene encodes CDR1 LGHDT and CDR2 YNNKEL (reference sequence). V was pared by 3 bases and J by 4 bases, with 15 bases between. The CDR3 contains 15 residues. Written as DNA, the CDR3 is TGTGCCAGCAGCCACAACAGGGCAATAGGCACTGAAGCTTTCTTT. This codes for CASSHNRAIGTEAFF.

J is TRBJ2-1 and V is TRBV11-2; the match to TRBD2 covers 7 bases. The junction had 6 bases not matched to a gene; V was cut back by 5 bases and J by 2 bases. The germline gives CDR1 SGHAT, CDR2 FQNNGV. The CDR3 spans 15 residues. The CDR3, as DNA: TGTGCCAGCAGCCCCGCGGGAGACACCTACAATGAGCAGTTCTTC. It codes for CASSPAGDTYNEQFF.

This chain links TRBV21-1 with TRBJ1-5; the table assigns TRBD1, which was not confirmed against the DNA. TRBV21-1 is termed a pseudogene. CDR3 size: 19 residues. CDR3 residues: CASSKWSRMETGTNQPQHF. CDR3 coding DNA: TGTGCCAGCAGCAAGTGGTCCCGAATGGAAACAGGGACCAATCAGCCCCAGCATTTT.

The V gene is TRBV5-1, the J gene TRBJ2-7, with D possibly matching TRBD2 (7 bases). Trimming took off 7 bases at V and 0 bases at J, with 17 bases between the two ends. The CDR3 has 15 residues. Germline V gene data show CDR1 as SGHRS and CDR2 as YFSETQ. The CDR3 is CASGRLGGASYEQYF. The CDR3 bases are TGCGCCAGCGGCCGGTTAGGGGGGGCCTCCTACGAGCAGTACTTC.

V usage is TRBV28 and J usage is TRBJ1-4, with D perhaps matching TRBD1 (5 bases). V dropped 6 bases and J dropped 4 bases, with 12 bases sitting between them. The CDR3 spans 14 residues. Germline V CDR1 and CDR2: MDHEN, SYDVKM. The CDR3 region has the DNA TGTGCCAGCAGCACCGGGACGATTAATGAAAAACTGTTTTTT. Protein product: CASSTGTINEKLFF.

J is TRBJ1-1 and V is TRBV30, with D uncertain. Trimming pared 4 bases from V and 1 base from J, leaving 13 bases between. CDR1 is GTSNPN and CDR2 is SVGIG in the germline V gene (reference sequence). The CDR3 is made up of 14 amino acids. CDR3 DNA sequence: TGTGCCTGGACCCTCATCACAGCGAACACTGAAGCTTTCTTT. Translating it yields CAWTLITANTEAFF.

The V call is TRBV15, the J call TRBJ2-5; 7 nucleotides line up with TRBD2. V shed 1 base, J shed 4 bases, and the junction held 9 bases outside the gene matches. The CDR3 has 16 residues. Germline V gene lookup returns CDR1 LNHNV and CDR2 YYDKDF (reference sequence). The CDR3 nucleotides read TGTGCCACCAGCAGAGTCGCAGGACTAGTGCGAGAGACCCAGTACTTC. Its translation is CATSRVAGLVRETQYF.